This passage covers 12 T cell receptor beta chains from one sample sequenced in a study of siplizumab effects on memory and regulatory T cells. Assay used: immunoSEQ multiplex PCR; TCRdb lists only in-frame clones, some missing. Among roughly 56,000 clones, about 92% were seen once, and the ten largest hold roughly 38%. The sample taken for sequencing was CD8+ T cells sorted from blood. The source is a human donor in good health.

The V call is TRBV11-3, the J call TRBJ2-5; TRBD2 agrees at 7 bases. Germline CDR1 and CDR2: SGHNT and YENEEA. The CDR3 has 15 residues. V trimming: 5 bases; J trimming: 5 bases; junction bases outside the gene matches: 11. CDR3 protein: CASSVLGEGWETQYF. DNA for the CDR3: TGTGCCAGCAGCGTCCTAGGGGAGGGGTGGGAGACCCAGTACTTC. Variable domain in full (rest from reference TRBV11-3 and TRBJ2-5): EAGVVQSPRYKIIEKKQPVAFWCNPISGHNTLYWYLQNLGQGPELLIRYENEEAVDDSQLPKDRFSAERLKGVDSTLKIQPAELGDSAVYLCASSVLGEGWETQYFGPGTRLLVL.

This chain uses TRBV4-2 with TRBJ2-1; TRBD1 or TRBD2 may be the D gene (5 bases each). This CDR3 region has 18 residues. Germline lookup yields CDR1 LGHNA and CDR2 YNFKEQ. Trimming stripped 0 bases from V and 1 base from J, with 16 bases between. The CDR3 nucleotides are TGTGCCAGCAGCCAAGATGTCGTCGGGGCCGTTTCCTACAATGAGCAGTTCTTC. This encodes CASSQDVVGAVSYNEQFF.

The V call is TRBV9, the J call TRBJ2-2; 10 bases agree with TRBD2. CDR1 and CDR2 (germline): SGDLS, YYNGEE. The CDR3 contains 16 residues. V dropped 0 bases and J dropped 6; count of bases not matched to a gene: 5. CDR3 sequence reads: CASSVGPSGSPGELFF. The CDR3 bases are TGTGCCAGCAGCGTAGGACCTAGCGGGAGCCCCGGGGAGCTGTTTTTT.

This chain uses TRBV28 with TRBJ1-2; D gene unclear. V lost 5 bases to trimming and J lost 5 bases, with 15 bases between them. The CDR3 totals 14 residues. Germline CDR1 is MDHEN and CDR2 is SYDVKM. This CDR3 reads CASSDWPAEYGYTF. For the CDR3, the DNA is TGTGCCAGCAGTGATTGGCCGGCTGAATATGGCTACACCTTC.

J is TRBJ2-7 and V is TRBV7-9; TRBD1 might be the D (5 bases). CDR3 length equals 12 residues. Trimming stripped 5 bases from V and 3 bases from J, with 8 bases between. Germline V lookup: CDR1 SEHNR, CDR2 FQNEAQ (reference sequence). The CDR3 sequence is CASSGDSYEQYF. CDR3 nucleotide sequence: TGTGCCAGCAGCGGCGACAGCTACGAGCAGTACTTC.

The chain uses TRBV19 and TRBJ1-5, with a weak D call TRBD1 (5 bases). The CDR3 runs 13 residues. The germline CDR1 and CDR2 sequences are LNHDA and SQIVND (reference sequence). With 6 bases removed from V and 4 bases from J, the gap between germline ends came to 10 bases. The chain's CDR3 is CASRLGTNQPQHF. The DNA for the CDR3 is TGTGCCAGTAGACTTGGGACTAATCAGCCCCAGCATTTT.

This clone was recorded once. The V call is TRBV6-5, the J call TRBJ2-5, with D perhaps TRBD2 (5 bases). Germline CDR1 is MNHEY and CDR2 is SVGAGI. V lost 0 bases and J lost 5, with 7 bases in between. The CDR3 is made up of 13 amino acids. CDR3 region: CASSYSRRETQYF. DNA for the CDR3: TGTGCCAGCAGTTACTCGAGGAGGGAGACCCAGTACTTC.

V usage is TRBV7-2 and J usage is TRBJ2-1, with a weak D call TRBD1 (6 bases). This CDR3 comprises 15 residues. Germline values: CDR1 SGHTA, CDR2 FQGNSA. Trimming removed 5 bases at V and 4 bases at J, with 15 bases between. CDR3 sequence (DNA): TGTGCCAGCAGCATACCGGGACACCAATACAATGAGCAGTTCTTC. It encodes CASSIPGHQYNEQFF.

This sequence joins TRBV4-2 and TRBJ2-4, with D unclear. The V gene's germline CDR1 is LGHNA and CDR2 YNFKEQ. Trimming took 0 bases from V and 1 from J, leaving 7 bases between them. The CDR3 contains 15 residues. The chain's CDR3 is CASSQELPAKNIQYF. Written as DNA, the CDR3 is TGTGCCAGCAGCCAAGAACTCCCCGCCAAAAACATTCAGTACTTC.

The rearrangement links TRBV6-4 to TRBJ2-3; TRBD2 matches at 8 bases. J was trimmed by 2 bases and V by 4 bases; bases with no gene match: 5. The CDR3 has 15 amino acids. Germline CDR1 MRHNA, CDR2 SNTAGT. The CDR3 DNA reads as TGTGCCAGCAGTGTAGGGCGGGAGGCCACAGATACGCAGTATTTT. Encoded protein: CASSVGREATDTQYF.

V is TRBV27 and J is TRBJ2-7; TRBD1 agrees at 7 bases. Germline V gives CDR1 MNHEY, CDR2 SMNVEV (reference sequence). CDR3 length: 16 amino acids. Germline trimming cut 4 bases from V and 1 base from J; bases unmatched to any gene: 10. CDR3 coding DNA: TGTGCCAGCAGTTCCGGGACGCAGGGGGAATCCTACGAGCAGTACTTC. Translating it yields CASSSGTQGESYEQYF.

This clone was counted a single time. The J gene is TRBJ2-1, the V gene TRBV15; 7 bases map to TRBD2. The CDR3 totals 15 residues. The trim removed 8 bases at V and 1 base at J, leaving 8 bases unmatched. Germline V gene lookup returns CDR1 LNHNV and CDR2 YYDKDF (reference sequence). This CDR3 is CATGKTSRSYNEQFF. CDR3 DNA: TGTGCCACCGGAAAGACTAGCCGATCCTACAATGAGCAGTTCTTC.